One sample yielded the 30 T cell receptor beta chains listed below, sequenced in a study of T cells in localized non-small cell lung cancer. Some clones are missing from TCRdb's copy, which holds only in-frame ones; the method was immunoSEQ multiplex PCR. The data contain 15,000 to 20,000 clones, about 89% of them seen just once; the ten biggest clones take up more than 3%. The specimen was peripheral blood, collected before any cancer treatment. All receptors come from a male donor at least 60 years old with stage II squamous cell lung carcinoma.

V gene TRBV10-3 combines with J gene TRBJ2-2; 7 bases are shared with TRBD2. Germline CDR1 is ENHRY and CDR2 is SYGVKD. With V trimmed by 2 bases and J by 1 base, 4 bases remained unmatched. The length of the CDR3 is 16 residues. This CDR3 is CAISELAALNTGELFF. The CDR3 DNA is TGTGCCATCAGTGAGCTAGCGGCTCTGAACACCGGGGAGCTGTTTTTT.

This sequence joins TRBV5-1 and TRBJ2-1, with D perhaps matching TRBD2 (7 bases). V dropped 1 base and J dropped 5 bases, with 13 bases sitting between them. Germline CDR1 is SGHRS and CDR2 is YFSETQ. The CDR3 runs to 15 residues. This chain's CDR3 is CASSLPRGANNEQFF. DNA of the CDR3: TGCGCCAGCAGCTTGCCCCGGGGGGCAAACAATGAGCAGTTCTTC.

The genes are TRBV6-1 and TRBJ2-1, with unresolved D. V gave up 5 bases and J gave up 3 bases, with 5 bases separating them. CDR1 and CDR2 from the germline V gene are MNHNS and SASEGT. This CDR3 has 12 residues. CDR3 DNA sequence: TGTGCCAGCAGTCCCCGCTACAATGAGCAGTTCTTC. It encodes CASSPRYNEQFF.

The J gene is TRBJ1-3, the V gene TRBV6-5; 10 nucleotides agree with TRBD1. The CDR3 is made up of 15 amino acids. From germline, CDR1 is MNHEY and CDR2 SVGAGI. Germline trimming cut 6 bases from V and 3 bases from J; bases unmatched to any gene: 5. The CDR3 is CASRRDRGGGNTIYF. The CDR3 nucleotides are TGTGCCAGCAGGAGGGACAGGGGAGGTGGAAACACCATATATTTT.

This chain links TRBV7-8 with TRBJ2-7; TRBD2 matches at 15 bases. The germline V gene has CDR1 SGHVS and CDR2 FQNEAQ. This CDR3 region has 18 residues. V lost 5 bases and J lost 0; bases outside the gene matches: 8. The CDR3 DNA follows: TGTGCCAGCAGCGCGGGGACTAGCGGGAGGATCATCTCCTACGAGCAGTACTTC. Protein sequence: CASSAGTSGRIISYEQYF. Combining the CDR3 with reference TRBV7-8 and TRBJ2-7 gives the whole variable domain GAGVSQSPRYKVAKRGQDVALRCDPISGHVSLFWYQQALGQGPEFLTYFQNEAQLDKSGLPSDRFFAERPEGSVSTLKIQRTQQEDSAVYLCASSAGTSGRIISYEQYFGPGTRLTVT.

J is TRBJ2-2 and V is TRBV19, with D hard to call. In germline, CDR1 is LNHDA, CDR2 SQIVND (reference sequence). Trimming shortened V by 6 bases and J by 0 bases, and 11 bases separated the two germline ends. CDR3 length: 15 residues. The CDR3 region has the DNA TGTGCCAGTAGCAGGACGGCCGCGAACACCGGGGAGCTGTTTTTT. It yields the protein CASSRTAANTGELFF.

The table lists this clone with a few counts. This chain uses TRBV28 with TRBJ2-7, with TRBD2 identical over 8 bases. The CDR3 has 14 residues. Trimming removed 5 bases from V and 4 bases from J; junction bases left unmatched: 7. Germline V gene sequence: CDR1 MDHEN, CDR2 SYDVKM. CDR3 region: CASSTGGVDYEQYF. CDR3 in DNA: TGTGCCAGCAGTACCGGGGGGGTTGATTACGAGCAGTACTTC.

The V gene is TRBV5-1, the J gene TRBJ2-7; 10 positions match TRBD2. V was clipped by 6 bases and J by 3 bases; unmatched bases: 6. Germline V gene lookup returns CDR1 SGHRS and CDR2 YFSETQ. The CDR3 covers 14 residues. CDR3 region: CASTTGTSDYEQYF. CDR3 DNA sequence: TGCGCCAGCACCACCGGGACTAGCGACTACGAGCAGTACTTC.

CDR3 in DNA: TGTGCCAGCAGCTTATCCCGGACGCAAGGCTACACCTTC. Translating gives CASSLSRTQGYTF. The V gene is TRBV7-2, the J gene TRBJ1-2; D unclear. Germline V gene sequence: CDR1 SGHTA, CDR2 FQGNSA. This CDR3 region has 13 residues. The V end was cut by 2 bases, the J end by 8 bases, with 12 bases between.

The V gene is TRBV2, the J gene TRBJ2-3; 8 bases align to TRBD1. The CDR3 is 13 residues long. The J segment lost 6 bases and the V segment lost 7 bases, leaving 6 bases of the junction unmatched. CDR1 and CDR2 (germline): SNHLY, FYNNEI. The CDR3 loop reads CASTGQGRDTQYF. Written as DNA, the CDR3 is TGTGCCAGCACCGGACAGGGTCGTGATACGCAGTATTTT. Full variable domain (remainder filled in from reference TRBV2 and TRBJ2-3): EPEVTQTPSHQVTQMGQEVILRCVPISNHLYFYWYRQILGQKVEFLVSFYNNEISEKSEIFDDQFSVERPDGSNFTLKIRSTKLEDSAMYFCASTGQGRDTQYFGPGTRLTVL.

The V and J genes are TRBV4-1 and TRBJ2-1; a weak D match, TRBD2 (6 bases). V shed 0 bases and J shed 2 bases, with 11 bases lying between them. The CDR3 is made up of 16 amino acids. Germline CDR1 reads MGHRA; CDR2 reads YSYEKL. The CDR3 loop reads CASSQDQTGAYNEQFF. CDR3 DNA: TGCGCCAGCAGCCAAGATCAGACGGGAGCCTACAATGAGCAGTTCTTC.

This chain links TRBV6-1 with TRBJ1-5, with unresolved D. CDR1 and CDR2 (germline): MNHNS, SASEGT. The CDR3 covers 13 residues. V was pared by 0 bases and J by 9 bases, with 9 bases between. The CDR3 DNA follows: TGTGCCAGCAGTGAAGCCCGGCCGGTGCCCCAGCATTTT. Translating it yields CASSEARPVPQHF.

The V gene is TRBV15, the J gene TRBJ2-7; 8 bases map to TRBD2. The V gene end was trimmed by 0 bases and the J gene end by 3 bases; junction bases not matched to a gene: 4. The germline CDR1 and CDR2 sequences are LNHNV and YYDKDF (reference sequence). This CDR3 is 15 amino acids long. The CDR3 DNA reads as TGTGCCACCAGCAGAGAGGGTAGCGGGGTCTACGAGCAGTACTTC. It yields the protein CATSREGSGVYEQYF. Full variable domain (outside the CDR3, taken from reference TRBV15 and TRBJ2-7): DAMVIQNPRYQVTQFGKPVTLSCSQTLNHNVMYWYQQKSSQAPKLLFHYYDKDFNNEADTPDNFQSRRPNTSFCFLDIRSPGLGDTAMYLCATSREGSGVYEQYFGPGTRLTVT.

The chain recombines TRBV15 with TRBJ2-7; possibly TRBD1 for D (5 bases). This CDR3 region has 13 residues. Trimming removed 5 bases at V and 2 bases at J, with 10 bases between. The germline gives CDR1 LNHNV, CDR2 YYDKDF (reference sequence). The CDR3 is CATSLQGPYEQYF. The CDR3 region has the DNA TGTGCCACCAGCCTTCAGGGTCCCTACGAGCAGTACTTC.

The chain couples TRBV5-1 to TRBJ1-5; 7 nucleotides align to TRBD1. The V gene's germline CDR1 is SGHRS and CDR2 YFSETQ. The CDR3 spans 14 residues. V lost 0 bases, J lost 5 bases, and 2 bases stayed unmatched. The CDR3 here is CASSLGQGDQPQHF. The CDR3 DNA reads TGCGCCAGCAGCTTGGGACAGGGAGATCAGCCCCAGCATTTT. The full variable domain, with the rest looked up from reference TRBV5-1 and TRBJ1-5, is KAGVTQTPRYLIKTRGQQVTLSCSPISGHRSVSWYQQTPGQGLQFLFEYFSETQRNKGNFPGRFSGRQFSNSRSEMNVSTLELGDSALYLCASSLGQGDQPQHFGDGTRLSIL.

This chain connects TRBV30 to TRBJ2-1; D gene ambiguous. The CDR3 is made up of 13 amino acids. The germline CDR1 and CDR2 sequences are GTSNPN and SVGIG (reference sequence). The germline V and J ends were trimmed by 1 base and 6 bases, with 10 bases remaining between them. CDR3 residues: CAWSGQTGNEQFF. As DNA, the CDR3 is TGTGCCTGGAGTGGCCAAACGGGCAATGAGCAGTTCTTC.

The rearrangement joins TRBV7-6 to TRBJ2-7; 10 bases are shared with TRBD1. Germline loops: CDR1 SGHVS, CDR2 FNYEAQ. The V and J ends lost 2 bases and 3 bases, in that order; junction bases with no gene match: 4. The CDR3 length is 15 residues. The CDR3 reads CASSLRTGGDYEQYF. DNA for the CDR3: TGTGCCAGCAGCTTAAGGACAGGGGGTGACTACGAGCAGTACTTC.

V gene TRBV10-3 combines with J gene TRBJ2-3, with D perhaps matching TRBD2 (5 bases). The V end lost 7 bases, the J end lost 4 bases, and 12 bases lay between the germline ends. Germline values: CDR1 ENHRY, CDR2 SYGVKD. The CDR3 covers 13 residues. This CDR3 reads CAINPAGADTQYF. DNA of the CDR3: TGTGCCATCAATCCTGCCGGGGCAGATACGCAGTATTTT.

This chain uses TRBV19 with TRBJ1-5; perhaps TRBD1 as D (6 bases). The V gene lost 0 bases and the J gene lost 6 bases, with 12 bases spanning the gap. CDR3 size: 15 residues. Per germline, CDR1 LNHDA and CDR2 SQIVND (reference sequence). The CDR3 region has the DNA TGTGCCAGTAGTATAGATGGAGGGGGAGTTCAGCCCCAGCATTTT. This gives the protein CASSIDGGGVQPQHF.

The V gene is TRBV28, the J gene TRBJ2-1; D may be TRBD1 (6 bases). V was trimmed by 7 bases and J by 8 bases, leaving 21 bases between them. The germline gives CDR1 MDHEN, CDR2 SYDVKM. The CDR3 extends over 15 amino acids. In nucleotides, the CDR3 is TGTGCCAGCATCGAGACAGGCGCCCGTCCCGATGAGCAGTTCTTC. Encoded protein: CASIETGARPDEQFF.

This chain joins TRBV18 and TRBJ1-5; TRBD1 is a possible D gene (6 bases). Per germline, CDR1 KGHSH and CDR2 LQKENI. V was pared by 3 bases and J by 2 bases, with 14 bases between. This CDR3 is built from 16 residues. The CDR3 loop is CASSPNRATGNQPQHF. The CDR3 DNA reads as TGTGCCAGCTCACCGAACAGGGCAACGGGCAATCAGCCCCAGCATTTT.

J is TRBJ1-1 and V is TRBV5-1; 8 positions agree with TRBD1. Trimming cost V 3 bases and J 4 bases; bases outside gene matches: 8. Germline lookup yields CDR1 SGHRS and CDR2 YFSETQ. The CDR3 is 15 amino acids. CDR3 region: CASSSSGTGSTEAFF. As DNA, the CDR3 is TGCGCCAGCAGCTCGTCCGGGACAGGTTCCACTGAAGCTTTCTTT.

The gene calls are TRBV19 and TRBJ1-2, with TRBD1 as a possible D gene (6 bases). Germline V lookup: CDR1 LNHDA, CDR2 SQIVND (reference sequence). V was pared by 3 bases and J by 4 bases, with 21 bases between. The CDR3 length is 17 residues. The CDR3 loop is CASSIRQGSTPTYGYTF. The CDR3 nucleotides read TGTGCCAGTAGTATTCGGCAGGGGTCCACTCCAACCTATGGCTACACCTTC. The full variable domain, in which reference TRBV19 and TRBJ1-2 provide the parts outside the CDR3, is DGGITQSPKYLFRKEGQNVTLSCEQNLNHDAMYWYRQDPGQGLRLIYYSQIVNDFQKGDIAEGYSVSREKKESFPLTVTSAQKNPTAFYLCASSIRQGSTPTYGYTFGSGTRLTVV.

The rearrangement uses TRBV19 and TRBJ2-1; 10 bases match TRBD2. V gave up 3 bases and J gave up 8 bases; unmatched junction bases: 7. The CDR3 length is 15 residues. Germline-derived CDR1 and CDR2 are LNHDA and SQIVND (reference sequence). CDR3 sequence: CASSIASGRPHEQFF. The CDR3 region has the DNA TGTGCCAGTAGTATCGCTAGCGGGAGACCCCATGAGCAGTTCTTC.

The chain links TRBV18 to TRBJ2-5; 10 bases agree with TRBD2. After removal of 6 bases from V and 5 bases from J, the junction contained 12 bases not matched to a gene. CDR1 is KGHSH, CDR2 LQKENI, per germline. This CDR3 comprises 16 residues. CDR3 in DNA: TGTGCCAGCTCCTCGGGAAGCGGGAGGGTCCTGGAGACCCAGTACTTC. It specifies CASSSGSGRVLETQYF.

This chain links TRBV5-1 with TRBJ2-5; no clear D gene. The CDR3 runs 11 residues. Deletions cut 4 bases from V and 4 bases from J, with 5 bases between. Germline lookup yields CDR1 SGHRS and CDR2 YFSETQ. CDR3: CASSARETQYF. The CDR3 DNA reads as TGCGCCAGCAGCGCTAGAGAGACCCAGTACTTC. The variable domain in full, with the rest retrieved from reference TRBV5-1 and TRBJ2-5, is KAGVTQTPRYLIKTRGQQVTLSCSPISGHRSVSWYQQTPGQGLQFLFEYFSETQRNKGNFPGRFSGRQFSNSRSEMNVSTLELGDSALYLCASSARETQYFGPGTRLLVL.

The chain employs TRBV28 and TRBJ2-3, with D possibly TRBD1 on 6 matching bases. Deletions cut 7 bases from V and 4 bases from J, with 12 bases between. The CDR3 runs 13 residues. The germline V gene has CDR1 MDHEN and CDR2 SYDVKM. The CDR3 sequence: CASMTGYSDTQYF. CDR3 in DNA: TGTGCCAGCATGACAGGCTACTCAGATACGCAGTATTTT.

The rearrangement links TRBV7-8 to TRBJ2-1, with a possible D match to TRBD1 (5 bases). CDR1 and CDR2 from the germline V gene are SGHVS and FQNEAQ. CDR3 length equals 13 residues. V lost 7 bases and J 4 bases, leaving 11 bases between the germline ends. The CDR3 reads CASTTDSYNEQFF. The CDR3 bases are TGTGCCAGCACCACAGACAGTTACAATGAGCAGTTCTTC.

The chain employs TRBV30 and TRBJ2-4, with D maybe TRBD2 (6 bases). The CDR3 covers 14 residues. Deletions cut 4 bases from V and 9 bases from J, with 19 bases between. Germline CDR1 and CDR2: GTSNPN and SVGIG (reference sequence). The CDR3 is CAWTRDSFRVIQYF. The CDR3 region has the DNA TGTGCCTGGACTAGGGACTCGTTTAGGGTCATTCAGTACTTC.

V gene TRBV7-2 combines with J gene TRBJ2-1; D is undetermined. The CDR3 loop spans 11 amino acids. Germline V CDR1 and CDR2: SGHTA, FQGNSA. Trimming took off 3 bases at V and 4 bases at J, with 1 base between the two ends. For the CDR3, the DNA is TGTGCCAGCAGCTTTTACAATGAGCAGTTCTTC. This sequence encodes CASSFYNEQFF.